This T cell receptor beta chain was recovered during a study of blood T cell repertoires in COVID-19. Study context: The cDNA or gDNA used as material had been derived from T cells, B-cell-depleted T cells, or PBMCs.

In the authors' workflow: Amplification from reference gene primers served as the basis for estimated nucleated cell counts. Using immunoSEQ multiplex PCR, the repertoire was profiled, and TCRdb retains in-frame clones only, with some absent. The DNA gave D and trimming, while V, J and clone size come from that table. This sample carries 430,000 or so clones, over 85% of them seen once, and the ten largest clones take 0.7% to 0.85%. Patients at the Seattle site were enrolled during active infection and followed longitudinally. In germline, CDR1 is KGHSH, CDR2 LQKENI. The CDR3 is made up of 12 amino acids. V dropped 2 bases and J dropped 7 bases, with 6 bases sitting between them.

The rearrangement joins TRBV18 to TRBJ1-5; D not resolved. The specimen was peripheral blood. The TCR sequence derives from a young man with COVID-19, enrolled during active disease. CDR3 nucleotides: TGTGCCAGCTCACCAAATAGACAGCCCCAGCATTTT. Translated: CASSPNRQPQHF.